These 14 T cell receptor beta chains share one sample of origin, sequenced in a study of identical twins. A single record per CDR3 protein comes from TCRdb applying MiXCR to the 5' RACE reads. The sample contains more than 650,000 distinct CDR3 sequences, around 6% of which appear only once. The sequenced sample consisted of naive T cells sorted from blood. These TCRs come from a man between 18 and 29 years old in good health.

The CDR3 protein is CASSQDSTYSTQYF. For the CDR3, the DNA is TGTGCCAGCAGCCAAGATTCCACCTATTCCACGCAGTATTTT. The rearrangement uses TRBV3-1 and TRBJ2-3; D ambiguous. The germline CDR1 and CDR2 sequences are LGHDT and YNNKEL (reference sequence). V was trimmed by 0 bases and J by 9 bases, leaving 13 bases between them. This CDR3 comprises 14 residues.

This clonotype was counted many times. The V and J genes are TRBV21-1 and TRBJ1-1. TRBV21-1 is marked as a pseudogene. The CDR3 contains 15 residues. The CDR3 protein is CASSKCGALNTEAFF. As DNA, the CDR3 is TGTGCCAGCAGCAAGTGTGGTGCACTGAACACTGAAGCTTTCTTT.

The table lists this clonotype with a few counts. The chain joins TRBV20-1 to TRBJ2-1, with 10 bases that match TRBD2. With 5 bases clipped from V and 6 bases from J, the junction kept 10 bases outside the gene matches. Germline-derived CDR1 and CDR2 are DFQATT and SNEGSKA (reference sequence). The CDR3 has 15 amino acids. The CDR3 sequence: CSARRSSGSGNEQFF. The DNA for the CDR3 is TGCAGTGCTCGTAGGTCTAGCGGGAGCGGCAATGAGCAGTTCTTC.

This clonotype was seen repeatedly, ten times or more. The chain couples TRBV7-2 to TRBJ2-5; the match to TRBD2 covers 9 bases. CDR1 and CDR2 from the germline V gene are SGHTA and FQGNSA. The V segment lost 3 bases and the J segment 4 bases; nucleotides outside the gene matches: 9. There are 16 residues in the CDR3. The CDR3 coding sequence is TGTGCCAGCAGCTTCCTGCTTGCGGGAGGGGGAGAGACCCAGTACTTC. Protein product: CASSFLLAGGGETQYF.

This clonotype was observed at least ten times. J is TRBJ2-3 and V is TRBV24-1; D possibly corresponds to TRBD2 (5 bases). Germline V lookup: CDR1 KGHDR, CDR2 SFDVKD. CDR3 length: 13 residues. V gave up 4 bases and J gave up 3 bases, with 7 bases separating them. CDR3 region: CATSEDFTDTQYF. As DNA, the CDR3 is TGTGCCACCAGTGAGGACTTTACAGATACGCAGTATTTT.

CDR3 bases: TGCGCCAGCAGCCGGGCGCCAGGGAGCCTATCTAGCACAGATACGCAGTATTTT. Translation gives CASSRAPGSLSSTDTQYF. The gene calls are TRBV4-1 and TRBJ2-3, with D perhaps being TRBD1 or TRBD2 (5 bases each). The CDR3 sequence is 18 residues long. The germline CDR1 and CDR2 sequences are MGHRA and YSYEKL. The germline V and J ends were trimmed by 4 bases and 0 bases, with 20 bases remaining between them.

There are many counts of this clonotype. This sequence joins TRBV29-1 and TRBJ2-7; the D gene could be TRBD1 or TRBD2 (5 bases each). Per the germline V gene, CDR1 is SQVTM and CDR2 is ANQGSEA. V was shortened by 3 bases and J by 5 bases, with 11 bases between the two germline ends. This CDR3 comprises 12 residues. The CDR3 DNA is TGCAGCGTTGACACTGGGGGACACGAGCAGTACTTC. This encodes CSVDTGGHEQYF.

This clonotype has ten or more counts. The J gene is TRBJ2-7, the V gene TRBV7-9; weak D call: TRBD2 (5 bases). In germline, CDR1 is SEHNR, CDR2 FQNEAQ (reference sequence). Trimming stripped 5 bases from V and 4 bases from J, with 18 bases between. The CDR3 consists of 15 residues. CDR3 amino acids: CASSPRVSALYEQYF. In nucleotides, the CDR3 is TGTGCCAGCAGCCCGAGGGTGTCCGCCCTTTACGAGCAGTACTTC.

There are a few counts of this clonotype. The gene calls are TRBV27 and TRBJ1-1, with D hard to call. This CDR3 region has 16 residues. Germline V gene data show CDR1 as MNHEY and CDR2 as SMNVEV (reference sequence). V gave up 0 bases and J gave up 0 bases, with 11 bases separating them. CDR3 region: CASSLSHILMNTEAFF. The CDR3 bases are TGTGCCAGCAGTTTATCCCACATTCTGATGAACACTGAAGCTTTCTTT.

This clonotype was counted ten times or more. The rearrangement links TRBV12-3 or TRBV12-4 to TRBJ2-5; tentative D call: TRBD2 (6 bases). The CDR3 loop spans 14 amino acids. V was trimmed by 5 bases and J by 0 bases, leaving 10 bases between them. The CDR3 DNA reads TGTGCCAGCAGTCCCCTAGCGAACCAAGAGACCCAGTACTTC. Translation: CASSPLANQETQYF.

In this sample, this clonotype turned up a few times. The gene calls are TRBV7-3 and TRBJ2-1; TRBD2 aligns across 11 bases. CDR1 is SGHTA, CDR2 FQGTGA, per germline. V trimming: 4 bases; J trimming: 7 bases; junction bases outside the gene matches: 6. This CDR3 is 15 amino acids long. The CDR3, as DNA: TGTGCCAGCAGCTCGGGACTAGCGGTGGGGAATGAGCAGTTCTTC. Translating it yields CASSSGLAVGNEQFF.

This clonotype came up many times. The V and J genes are TRBV6-5 and TRBJ2-3; TRBD1 matches at 10 bases. The CDR3 is made up of 16 amino acids. V shed 4 bases and J 2 bases; nucleotides not matched to a gene: 6. Germline-derived CDR1 and CDR2 are MNHEY and SVGAGI. CDR3 residues: CASSWGQGTNTDTQYF. The CDR3 DNA reads as TGTGCCAGCAGTTGGGGACAGGGGACTAACACAGATACGCAGTATTTT.

This clonotype was observed many times. The rearrangement links TRBV27 to TRBJ2-2; possible D gene TRBD2, 5 bases. Trimming shortened V by 5 bases and J by 5 bases, and 18 bases separated the two germline ends. The CDR3 runs to 16 residues. Germline values: CDR1 MNHEY, CDR2 SMNVEV (reference sequence). The CDR3 spells CASSPSSVPGTGELFF. CDR3 bases: TGTGCCAGCAGTCCCTCAAGTGTTCCGGGGACCGGGGAGCTGTTTTTT.

This clonotype is a singleton in its sample. V is TRBV27 and J is TRBJ1-1; D is unresolved. Germline CDR1 reads MNHEY; CDR2 reads SMNVEV (reference sequence). Trimming pared 5 bases from V and 6 bases from J, leaving 16 bases between. The CDR3 spans 14 residues. In nucleotides, the CDR3 is TGTGCCAGCAGTCCCCAGCCCCGCTCCGCTGAAGCTTTCTTT. It encodes CASSPQPRSAEAFF.